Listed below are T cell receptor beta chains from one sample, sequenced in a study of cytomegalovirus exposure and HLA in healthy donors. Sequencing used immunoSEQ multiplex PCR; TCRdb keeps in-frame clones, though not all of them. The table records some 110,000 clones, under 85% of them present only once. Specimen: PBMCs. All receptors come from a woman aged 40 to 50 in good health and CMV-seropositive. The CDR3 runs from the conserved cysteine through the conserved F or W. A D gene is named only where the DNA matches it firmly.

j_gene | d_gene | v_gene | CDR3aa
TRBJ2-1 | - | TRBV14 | CASSQVQSGRYNEQFF
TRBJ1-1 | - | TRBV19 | CASSPLGVWTEAFF
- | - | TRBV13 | CASSYSPTGRYEQYF
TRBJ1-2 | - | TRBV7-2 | CASSSRFGGESGYTF
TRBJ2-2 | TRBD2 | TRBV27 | CASSRDGGAPTGELFF
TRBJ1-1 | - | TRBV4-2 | CASSHGGTEAFF
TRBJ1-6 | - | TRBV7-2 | CASSSTDRPYNSPLHF
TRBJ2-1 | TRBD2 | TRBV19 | CASSILGGSLFF
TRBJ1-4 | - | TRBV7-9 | CASSPSEGTATNEKLFF
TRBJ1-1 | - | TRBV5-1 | CASSPSWREVPEAFF
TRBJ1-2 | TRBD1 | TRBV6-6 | CASSAGTDYGYTF
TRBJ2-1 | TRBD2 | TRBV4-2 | CASSQPAGAGNEQFF
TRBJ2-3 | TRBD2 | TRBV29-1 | CSVGLAYGDTQYF
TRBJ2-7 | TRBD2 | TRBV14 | CASSQGVAGGDEQYF
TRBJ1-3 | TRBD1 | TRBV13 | CASSSTGTGGSGNTIYF
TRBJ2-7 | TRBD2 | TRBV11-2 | CASSKRGAGGPYEQYF
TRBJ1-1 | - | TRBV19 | CASSIGKGRITEAFF
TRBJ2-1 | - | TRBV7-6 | CASSLDGGFGYNEQFF
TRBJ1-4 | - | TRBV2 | CASIRGRANEKLFF
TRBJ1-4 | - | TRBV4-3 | CASSHGWGGANEKLFF
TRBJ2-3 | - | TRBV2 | CASSDGRGTDTQYF
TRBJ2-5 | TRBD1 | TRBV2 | CASASGQGEETQYF
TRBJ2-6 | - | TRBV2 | CASSQTRGSGANVLTF
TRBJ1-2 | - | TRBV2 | CASSDPVVDYTF
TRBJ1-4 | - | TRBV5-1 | CASALDEKLFF
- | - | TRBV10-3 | CAIGAISSYEQYF
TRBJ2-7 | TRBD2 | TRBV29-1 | CSVAGDVSYEQYF
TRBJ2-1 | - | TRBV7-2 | CASSLAYGTPLNEQFF
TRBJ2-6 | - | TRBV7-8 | CASSFIYPDSAGANVLTF
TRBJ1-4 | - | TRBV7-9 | CASSLTATNEKLFF
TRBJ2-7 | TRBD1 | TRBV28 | CASSLSFGDRGLYEQYF
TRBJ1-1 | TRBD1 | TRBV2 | CASSGTGQGETEAFF
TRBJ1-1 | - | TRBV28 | CASSLVGRGAFF
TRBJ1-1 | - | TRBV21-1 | CASTILRGEGVNTEAFF
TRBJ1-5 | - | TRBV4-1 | CASRDQGKNQPQHF
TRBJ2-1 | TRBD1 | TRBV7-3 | CASSLPSQGSNEQFF
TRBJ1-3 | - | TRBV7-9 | CASSPGDRRDSGNTIYF
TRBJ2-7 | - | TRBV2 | CASSDSVWGHLYEQYF
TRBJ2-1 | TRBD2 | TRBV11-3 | CASSRLAGSGNEQFF
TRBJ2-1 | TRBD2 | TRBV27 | CASSQLAGRSEQFF
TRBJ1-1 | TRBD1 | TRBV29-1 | CSVGETGANTEAFF
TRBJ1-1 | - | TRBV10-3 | CAISGGPYDTEAFF